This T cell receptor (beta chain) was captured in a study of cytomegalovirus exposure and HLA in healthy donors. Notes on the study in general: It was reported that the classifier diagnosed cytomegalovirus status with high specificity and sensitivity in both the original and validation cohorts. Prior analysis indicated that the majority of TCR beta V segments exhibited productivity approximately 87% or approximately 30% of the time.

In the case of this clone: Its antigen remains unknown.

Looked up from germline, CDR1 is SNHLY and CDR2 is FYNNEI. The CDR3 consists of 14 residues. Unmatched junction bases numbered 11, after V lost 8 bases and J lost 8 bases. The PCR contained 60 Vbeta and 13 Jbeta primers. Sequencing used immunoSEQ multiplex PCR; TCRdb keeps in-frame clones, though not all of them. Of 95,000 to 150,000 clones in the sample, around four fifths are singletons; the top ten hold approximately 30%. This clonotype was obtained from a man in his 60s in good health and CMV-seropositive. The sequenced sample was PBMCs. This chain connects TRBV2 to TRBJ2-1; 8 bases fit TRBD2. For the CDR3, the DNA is TGTGCCAGCCCGCGAGCGGGAGTTGGGGATGAGCAGTTCTTC. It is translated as CASPRAGVGDEQFF.